What follows describes a single TCR beta chain. This sample stems from a study of blood T cell repertoires in COVID-19. About the study: From the United States, Italy and Spain came samples of acute and convalescent COVID-19.

Repertoires were generated with immunoSEQ multiplex PCR, while TCRdb's copy carries only in-frame clones and drops some. The sample has about 140,000 clones, 86% seen once. The participants were between roughly 18 and 100 years old and came from 20 to 30 US areas. The study counted Cohort 3 donors as recovered given two negative PCRs, clearance, or symptom resolution. Sequenced: PBMCs or T cells enriched from blood (not recorded which). The source is a man between 45 and 60 years old who had recovered from COVID-19.

CDR3 in DNA: TGTGCCAGCAGTGAAAACATCTCGCCCCGGACAGTCTACGAGCAGTACTTC. It specifies CASSENISPRTVYEQYF. The chain couples TRBV6-1 to TRBJ2-7; D possibly corresponds to TRBD1 (6 bases). The germline CDR1 and CDR2 sequences are MNHNS and SASEGT. The CDR3 is made up of 17 amino acids. V shed 2 bases and J shed 3 bases, with 20 bases lying between them.